This T cell receptor (beta chain) was retrieved from a study of T cell responses to AZD1222 COVID-19 vaccine. Study observations and caveats: Clonal diversity was possibly underestimated, and white British individuals and females predominated among donors. Targets within unmutated variant regions were reportedly found for nearly half of spike-specific TCRs.

Assay used: immunoSEQ multiplex PCR; TCRdb lists only in-frame clones, some missing. Here the sample spans approximately 150,000 clones, roughly 89% being singletons. In regard to this clone: The antigen remains unidentified.

With 1 base clipped from V and 2 bases from J, the junction kept 8 bases outside the gene matches. The CDR3 is 17 amino acids. Germline V CDR1 and CDR2: PRHDT, FYEKMQ (reference sequence). Sequencing used peripheral blood, obtained 28 days after the second AZD1222 dose. The V call is TRBV13, the J call TRBJ2-3, with 8 bases fitting TRBD2. The clonotype comes from an adult who received the AZD1222 COVID-19 vaccine. CDR3 nucleotide sequence: TGTGCCAGCAGCTTAGACGGGGGGGCTGGTTTCACAGATACGCAGTATTTT. Amino acid sequence: CASSLDGGAGFTDTQYF.